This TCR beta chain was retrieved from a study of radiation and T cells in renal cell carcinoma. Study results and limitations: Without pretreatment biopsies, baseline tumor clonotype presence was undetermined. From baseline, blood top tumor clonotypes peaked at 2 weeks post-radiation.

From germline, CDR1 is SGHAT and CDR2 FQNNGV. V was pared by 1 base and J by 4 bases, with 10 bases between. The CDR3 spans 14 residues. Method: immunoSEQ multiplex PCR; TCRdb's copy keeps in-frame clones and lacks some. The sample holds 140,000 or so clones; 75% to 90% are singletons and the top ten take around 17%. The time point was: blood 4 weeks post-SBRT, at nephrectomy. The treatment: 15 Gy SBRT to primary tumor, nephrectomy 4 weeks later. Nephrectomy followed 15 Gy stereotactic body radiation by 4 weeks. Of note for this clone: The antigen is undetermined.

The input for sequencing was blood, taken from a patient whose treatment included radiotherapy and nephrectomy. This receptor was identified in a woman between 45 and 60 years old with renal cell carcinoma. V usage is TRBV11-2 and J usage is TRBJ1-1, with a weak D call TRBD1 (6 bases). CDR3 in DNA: TGTGCCAGCAGCTTAGGAACAGGGTCCACTGAAGCTTTCTTT. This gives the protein CASSLGTGSTEAFF.